The subject of this entry is one TCR beta chain. Germline assignment: CDR1 SGDLS and CDR2 YYNGEE. CDR3 length equals 15 residues. V lost 5 bases to trimming and J lost 6 bases; unmatched junction nucleotides: 10. The sample is drawn from a study of blood T cell repertoires in COVID-19. Study-level information: COVID-19 samples from acute and convalescent phases originated in the United States, Italy and Spain. In each case, the material was cDNA or gDNA derived from T cells, B-cell-depleted T cells, or PBMCs.

Original handling: Estimation of nucleated cell counts was performed using reference gene primer amplification. Only in-frame clones appear in the TCRdb table, and some are missing; sequencing was by immunoSEQ multiplex PCR. V, J and clone size derive from that table, while D and trimming were established from the DNA sequence. The table has about 43,000 clones, more than 70% seen once. The sequenced material came from peripheral blood. V and J are TRBV9 and TRBJ1-2; 10 nucleotides line up with TRBD1. The origin of this receptor is a human donor in a cohort sampled during active COVID-19. The CDR3 region is CASRDTAGQGNGYTF. CDR3 DNA: TGTGCCAGCAGAGACACCGCGGGACAGGGGAATGGCTACACCTTC.